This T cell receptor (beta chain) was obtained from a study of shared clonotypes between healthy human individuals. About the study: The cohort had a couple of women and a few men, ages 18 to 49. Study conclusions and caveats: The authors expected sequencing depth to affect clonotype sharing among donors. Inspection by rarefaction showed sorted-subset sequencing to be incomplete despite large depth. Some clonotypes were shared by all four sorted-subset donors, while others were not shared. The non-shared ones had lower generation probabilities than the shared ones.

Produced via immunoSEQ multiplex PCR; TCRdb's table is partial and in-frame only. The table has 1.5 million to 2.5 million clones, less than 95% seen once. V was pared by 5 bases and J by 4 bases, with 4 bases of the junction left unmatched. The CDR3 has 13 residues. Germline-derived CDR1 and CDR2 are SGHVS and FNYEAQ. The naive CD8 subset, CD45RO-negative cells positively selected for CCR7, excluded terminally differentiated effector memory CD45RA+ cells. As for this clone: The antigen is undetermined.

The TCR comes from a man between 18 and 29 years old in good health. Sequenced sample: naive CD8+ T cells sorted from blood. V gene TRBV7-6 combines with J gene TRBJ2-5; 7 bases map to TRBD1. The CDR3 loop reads CASSENRGETQYF. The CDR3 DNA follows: TGTGCCAGCAGCGAAAACAGGGGAGAGACCCAGTACTTC.